The clone carrying this T cell receptor (beta chain) was recorded a few times. Its antigen is currently unknown. This sample stems from a study of blood T cells in healthy people across ages. Study observations and caveats: There was a strong correlation between TCR beta diversity and naive T cell percentage.

A sample-barcoded 5' primer and a J-beta primer mix were used in a second PCR of about 7 to 11 cycles. TCRdb ran MiXCR on the 5' RACE reads and lists one entry per CDR3 protein. The sample includes roughly 1.5 million distinct CDR3 sequences, approximately 39% of them seen just once. Per germline, CDR1 LNHNV and CDR2 YYDKDF (reference sequence). CDR3 length: 13 residues. The V end lost 8 bases, the J end lost 7 bases, and 17 bases lay between the germline ends. The receptor was derived from a woman aged 18-35 years in good health. V and J are TRBV15 and TRBJ1-1, with a weak D call TRBD1 (5 bases). The sample consisted of blood. The CDR3 DNA follows: TGTGCCACCGGGACCCAGACCCCACGTGAAGCTTTCTTT. It translates to CATGTQTPREAFF.